The clone carrying this T cell receptor (beta chain) has a count of ten or more. The antigen is not known. TCR beta CDR3 regions were amplified from RNA. With the HTBI primer set, the TCR CDR3 went through a first round of RT-PCR. MiXCR was run by TCRdb on the multiplex PCR reads, yielding one entry per CDR3 protein. The sample has approximately 630,000 distinct CDR3 sequences; about a sixth are singletons. This specimen belongs to a study of T cells in Graves' hyperthyroidism and ophthalmopathy. The germline V gene has CDR1 SGHAT and CDR2 FQNNGV. V shed 5 bases and J 6 bases; nucleotides not matched to a gene: 6. This CDR3 has 14 amino acids. The authors deemed Graves' hyperthyroidism stable absent ophthalmopathy progression within 18 months. Criteria for exclusion of patients were uncontrolled infection, other autoimmune disease, pregnancy or lactation. Overall study results and limits: Model-based prediction identified ophthalmopathy a median around seven months prior to its onset.

The source material was blood. This chain links TRBV11-2 with TRBJ2-3, with 9 bases identical to TRBD1. The receptor's source is a woman aged 30 to 39 with Graves' hyperthyroidism. The CDR3 loop is CASSIGQGRDTQYF. In DNA form, the CDR3 reads TGTGCCAGCAGCATAGGACAGGGGCGGGATACGCAGTATTTT.